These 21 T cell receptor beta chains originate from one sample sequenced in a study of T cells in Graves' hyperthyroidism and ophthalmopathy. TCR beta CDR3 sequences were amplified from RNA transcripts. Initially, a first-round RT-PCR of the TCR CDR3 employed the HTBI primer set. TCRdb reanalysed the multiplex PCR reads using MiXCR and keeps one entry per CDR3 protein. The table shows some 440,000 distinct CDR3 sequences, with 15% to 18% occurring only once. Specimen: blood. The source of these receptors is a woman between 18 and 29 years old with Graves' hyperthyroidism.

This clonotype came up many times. The CDR3 bases are TGTGCCAGCAGTGGTTGGGATTCCACAGATACGCAGTATTTT. Its protein is CASSGWDSTDTQYF. This rearrangement joins TRBV2 to TRBJ2-3; no reliable D call. Per germline, CDR1 SNHLY and CDR2 FYNNEI. The CDR3 consists of 14 residues. The V end lost 4 bases, the J end lost 2 bases, and 10 bases lay between the germline ends. Using reference TRBV2 and TRBJ2-3 for the parts outside the CDR3, the full variable domain is EPEVTQTPSHQVTQMGQEVILRCVPISNHLYFYWYRQILGQKVEFLVSFYNNEISEKSEIFDDQFSVERPDGSNFTLKIRSTKLEDSAMYFCASSGWDSTDTQYFGPGTRLTVL.

The CDR3 protein is CSARADRGVGYTF. The CDR3 DNA is TGCAGTGCTAGAGCGGACAGGGGGGTGGGCTACACCTTC. The chain links TRBV20-1 to TRBJ1-2; 10 nucleotides align to TRBD1. Germline CDR1 is DFQATT and CDR2 is SNEGSKA (reference sequence). The CDR3 length is 13 residues. Germline trimming cut 1 base from V and 8 bases from J; bases unmatched to any gene: 4.

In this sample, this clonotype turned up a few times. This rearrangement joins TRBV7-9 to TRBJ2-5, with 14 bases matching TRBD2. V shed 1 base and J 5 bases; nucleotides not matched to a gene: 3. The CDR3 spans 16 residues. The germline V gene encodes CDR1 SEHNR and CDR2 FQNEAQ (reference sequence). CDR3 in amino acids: CASSLEGTSGGETQYF. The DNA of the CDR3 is TGTGCCAGCAGCTTAGAGGGGACTAGCGGGGGCGAGACCCAGTACTTC.

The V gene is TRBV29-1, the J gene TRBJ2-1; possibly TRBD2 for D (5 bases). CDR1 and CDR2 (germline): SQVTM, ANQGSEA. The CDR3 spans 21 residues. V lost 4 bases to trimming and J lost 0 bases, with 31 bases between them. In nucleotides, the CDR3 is TGCAGCGTTGCTGGAGGTGGTGACTCCTGGGCGGGCCTTAGCTCCTACAATGAGCAGTTCTTC. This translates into CSVAGGGDSWAGLSSYNEQFF.

CDR3 coding DNA: TGTGCCATACAAGACAGTCCAAGGTCCTACGACGAGCAGTACTTC. Protein product: CAIQDSPRSYDEQYF. This chain uses TRBV10-3 with TRBJ2-7; D might be TRBD1 (5 bases). The V gene lost 9 bases and the J gene lost 5 bases, with 23 bases spanning the gap. Germline CDR1 and CDR2: ENHRY and SYGVKD. The CDR3 is 15 residues long.

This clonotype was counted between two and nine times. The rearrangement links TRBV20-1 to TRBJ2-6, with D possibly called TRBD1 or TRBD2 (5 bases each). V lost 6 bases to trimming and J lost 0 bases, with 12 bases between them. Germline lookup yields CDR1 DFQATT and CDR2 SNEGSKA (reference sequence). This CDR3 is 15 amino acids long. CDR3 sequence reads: CSASGPNSGANVLTF. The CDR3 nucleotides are TGCAGTGCGTCGGGACCGAACTCTGGGGCCAACGTCCTGACTTTC.

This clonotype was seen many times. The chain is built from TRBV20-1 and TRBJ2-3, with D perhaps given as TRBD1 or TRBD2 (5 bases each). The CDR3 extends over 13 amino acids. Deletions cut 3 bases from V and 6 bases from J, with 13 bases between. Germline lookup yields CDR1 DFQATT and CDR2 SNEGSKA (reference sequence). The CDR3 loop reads CSARRGPWDTQYF. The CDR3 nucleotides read TGCAGTGCTAGGAGGGGACCTTGGGATACGCAGTATTTT.

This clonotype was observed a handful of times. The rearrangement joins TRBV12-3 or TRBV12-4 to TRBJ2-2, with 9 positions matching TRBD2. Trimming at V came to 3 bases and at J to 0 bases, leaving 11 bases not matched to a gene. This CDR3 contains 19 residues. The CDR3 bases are TGTGCCAGCAGTTTTGCGGCGGGGGGGCACCCTACGAACACCGGGGAGCTGTTTTTT. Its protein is CASSFAAGGHPTNTGELFF.

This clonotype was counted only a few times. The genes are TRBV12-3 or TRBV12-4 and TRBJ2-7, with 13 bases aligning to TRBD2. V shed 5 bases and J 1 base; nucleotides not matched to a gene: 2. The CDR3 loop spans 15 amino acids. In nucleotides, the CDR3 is TGTGCCAGCAGTATGGGACTAGCGGGATCCTACGAGCAGTACTTC. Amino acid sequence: CASSMGLAGSYEQYF.

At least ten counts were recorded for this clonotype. CDR3 DNA sequence: TGTGCCAGCTCACCAGGGACAGGGTTTGAAGCTTTCTTT. This translates into CASSPGTGFEAFF. V usage is TRBV18 and J usage is TRBJ1-1; 9 positions match TRBD1. CDR1 KGHSH and CDR2 LQKENI come from the germline V gene. The V segment lost 2 bases and the J segment 7 bases; nucleotides outside the gene matches: 2. This CDR3 has 13 amino acids.

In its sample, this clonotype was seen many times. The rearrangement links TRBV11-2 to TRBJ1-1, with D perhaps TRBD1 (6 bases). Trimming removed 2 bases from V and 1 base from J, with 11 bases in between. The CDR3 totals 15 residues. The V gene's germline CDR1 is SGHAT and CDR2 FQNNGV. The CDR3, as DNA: TGTGCCAGCAGCTTATCGACAGGTACGAACACTGAAGCTTTCTTT. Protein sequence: CASSLSTGTNTEAFF.

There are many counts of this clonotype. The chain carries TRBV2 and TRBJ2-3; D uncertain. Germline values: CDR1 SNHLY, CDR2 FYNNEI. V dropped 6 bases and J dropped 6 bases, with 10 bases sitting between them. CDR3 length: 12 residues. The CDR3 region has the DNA TGTGCCAGCAGGGCTCGGGTGGATACGCAGTATTTT. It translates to CASRARVDTQYF.

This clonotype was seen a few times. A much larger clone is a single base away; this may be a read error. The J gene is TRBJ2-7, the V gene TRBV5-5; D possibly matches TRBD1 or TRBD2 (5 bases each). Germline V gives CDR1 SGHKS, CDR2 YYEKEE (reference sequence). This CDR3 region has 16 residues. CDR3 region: CASGFGAGQTSYEQYF. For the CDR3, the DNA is TGTGCCAGCGGCTTCGGGGCAGGTCAAACTTCATACGAGCAGTACTTC.

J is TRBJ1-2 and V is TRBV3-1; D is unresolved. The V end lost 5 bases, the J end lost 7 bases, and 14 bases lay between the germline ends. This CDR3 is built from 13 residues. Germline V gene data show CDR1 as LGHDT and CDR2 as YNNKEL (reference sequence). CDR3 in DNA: TGTGCCAGCAGCGAGTCGTCCCTTGGTGGCTACACCTTC. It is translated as CASSESSLGGYTF.

In nucleotides, the CDR3 is TGTGCCAGCAGCGTCTCCCCAACTAATGAAAAACTGTTTTTT. Amino acids: CASSVSPTNEKLFF. J is TRBJ1-4 and V is TRBV13; no reliable D call. V was cut by 5 bases and J by 0 bases, with 7 bases left in between. The CDR3 consists of 14 residues. The germline CDR1 and CDR2 sequences are PRHDT and FYEKMQ (reference sequence).

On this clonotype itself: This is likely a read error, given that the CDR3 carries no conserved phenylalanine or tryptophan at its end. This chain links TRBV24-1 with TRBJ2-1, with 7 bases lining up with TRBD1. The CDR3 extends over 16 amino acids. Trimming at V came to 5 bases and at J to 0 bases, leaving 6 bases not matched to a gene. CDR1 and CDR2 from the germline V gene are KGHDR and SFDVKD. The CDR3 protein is CATSARGRYSYNEQFL. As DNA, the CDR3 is TGTGCCACCAGTGCCAGGGGGAGATACTCCTACAATGAGCAGTTCCTC.

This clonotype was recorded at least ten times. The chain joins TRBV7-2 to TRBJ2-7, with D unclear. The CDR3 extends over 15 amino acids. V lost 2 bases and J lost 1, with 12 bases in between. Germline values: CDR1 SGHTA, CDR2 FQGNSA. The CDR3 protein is CASSLMSGLSYEQYF. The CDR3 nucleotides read TGTGCCAGCAGCTTAATGTCTGGATTATCCTACGAGCAGTACTTC. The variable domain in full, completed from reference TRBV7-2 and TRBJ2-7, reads GAGVSQSPSNKVTEKGKDVELRCDPISGHTALYWYRQSLGQGLEFLIYFQGNSAPDKSGLPSDRFSAERTGGSVSTLTIQRTQQEDSAVYLCASSLMSGLSYEQYFGPGTRLTVT.

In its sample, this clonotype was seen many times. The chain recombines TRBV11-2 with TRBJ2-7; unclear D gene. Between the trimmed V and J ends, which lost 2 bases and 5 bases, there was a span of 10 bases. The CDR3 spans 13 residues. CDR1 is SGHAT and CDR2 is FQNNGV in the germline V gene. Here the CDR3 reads CASSLQNYNEQYF. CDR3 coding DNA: TGTGCCAGCAGCTTACAGAATTACAACGAGCAGTACTTC. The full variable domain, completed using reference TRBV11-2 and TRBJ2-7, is EAGVAQSPRYKIIEKRQSVAFWCNPISGHATLYWYQQILGQGPKLLIQFQNNGVVDDSQLPKDRFSAERLKGVDSTLKIQPAKLEDSAVYLCASSLQNYNEQYFGPGTRLTVT.

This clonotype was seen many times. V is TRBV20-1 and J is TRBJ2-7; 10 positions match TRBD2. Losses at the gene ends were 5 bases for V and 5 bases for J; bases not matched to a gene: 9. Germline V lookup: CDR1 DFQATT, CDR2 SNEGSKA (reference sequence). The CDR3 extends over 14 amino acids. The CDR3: CSAHQREGADEQYF. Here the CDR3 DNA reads TGCAGTGCTCACCAGCGGGAGGGCGCCGACGAGCAGTACTTC.

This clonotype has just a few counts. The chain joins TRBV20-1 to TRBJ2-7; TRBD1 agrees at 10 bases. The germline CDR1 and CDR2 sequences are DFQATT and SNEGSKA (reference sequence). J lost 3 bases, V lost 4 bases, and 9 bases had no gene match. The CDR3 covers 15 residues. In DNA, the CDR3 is TGCAGTGCTATACAACCGGGACAGGGGTTCTACGAGCAGTACTTC. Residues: CSAIQPGQGFYEQYF.

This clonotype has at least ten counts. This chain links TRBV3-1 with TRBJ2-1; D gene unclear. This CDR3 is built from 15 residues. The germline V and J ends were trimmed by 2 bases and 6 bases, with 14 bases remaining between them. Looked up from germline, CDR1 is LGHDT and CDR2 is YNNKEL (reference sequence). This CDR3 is CASSQYEATGNEQFF. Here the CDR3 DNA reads TGTGCCAGCAGCCAATACGAGGCAACGGGCAATGAGCAGTTCTTC.